This T cell receptor (beta chain) was recovered during a study of T cell repertoires in cytomegalovirus infection. Study-wide findings and caveats: Dominant in the ex vivo response were TCR beta clonotypes restricted by HLA-C and specific for CMV. There were carriers of CMV plus the relevant HLA, and cumulative public TCR beta family frequency identified them.

The CDR3 sequence is 14 residues long. The V gene's germline CDR1 is MNHEY and CDR2 SVGEGT. V shed 0 bases and J shed 12 bases, with 17 bases lying between them. Regarding this clonotype: What it binds is not known.

TCRdb independently ran MiXCR on the reads; one entry per CDR3 protein. The table records some 920,000 distinct CDR3 sequences, roughly 30% of them present only once. The chain employs TRBV6-2 or TRBV6-3 and TRBJ1-2; D call uncertain. Material: cultured CD8+ T cells from PBMCs, obtained from culture after CMV antigen stimulation. This TCR was recovered from a human donor in good health (CMV status not recorded). Some clones in this sample may be carry-over from other donors' samples. CDR3 in DNA: TGTGCCAGCAGTTACTCGAACCAACCCGGGCGTGACACCTTC. This translates into CASSYSNQPGRDTF.